This record looks at one TCR beta chain sequence and its context. Its antigen remains unknown. CDR3 size: 13 residues. Per the germline V gene, CDR1 is MDHEN and CDR2 is SYDVKM. The V gene lost 8 bases and the J gene lost 5 bases, with 15 bases spanning the gap. The data originate from a study of human T cells and chemical hapten exposure. Study-wide results and limits: The donors suffered from alopecia, so their immune response may not match that of healthy people.

The time point is: patch test 3, about 24 weeks after DPC sensitization. Treatment given: therapeutic diphenylcyclopropenone sensitization with weekly scalp DPC. The library tagged individual cDNA molecules with unique molecular identifiers. TCRdb redid the calling of the RACE reads with MiXCR, one entry per CDR3 protein. Among about 90,000 distinct CDR3 sequences, under 13% were seen once, and the ten largest hold approximately 0.99%. V is TRBV28 and J is TRBJ1-1; D uncertain. Sequenced here: whole blood, sampled in connection with sensitization to the hapten diphenylcyclopropenone (DPC). The sequence came from a woman between 25 and 40 years old with alopecia areata. Some clones in this sample may be carry-over from other donors' samples. This CDR3 reads CASSRGVWTEAFF. Here the CDR3 DNA reads TGTGCCAGCTCCAGAGGCGTGTGGACTGAAGCTTTCTTT. Full variable domain (missing parts from reference TRBV28 and TRBJ1-1): DVKVTQSSRYLVKRTGEKVFLECVQDMDHENMFWYRQDPGLGLRLIYFSYDVKMKEKGDIPEGYSVSREKKERFSLILESASTNQTSMYLCASSRGVWTEAFFGQGTRLTVV.